This T cell receptor beta chain was retrieved from a study of monozygotic twins with inflammatory bowel disease. CDR3 size: 14 residues. Germline V gene lookup returns CDR1 SGHNT and CDR2 YYREEE (reference sequence). Each CDR3 protein gets one entry in TCRdb, which reprocessed the 5' RACE reads and gives no DNA. The specimen's table records 330,000 or so distinct CDR3 sequences. The receptor was derived from a human donor with ulcerative colitis or Crohn's disease, or a healthy co-twin of an affected twin (not recorded which). The gene calls are TRBV5-4 and TRBJ1-6. The source material was blood. The CDR3 sequence is CASSFEGANSPLHF.